Shown below are 18 T cell receptor beta chains from a single sample sequenced in a study of CD8 T cells in Susac syndrome. Reverse transcription of roughly 0.45 to 1 ug RNA used random hexamers. TCRdb processed the immunoSEQ multiplex PCR reads anew with MiXCR; each CDR3 protein has one entry. The sample consists of over 70,000 distinct CDR3 sequences, roughly 95% of them appearing once. The sequenced sample was CD8+ T cells from PBMCs. The receptors shown here come from a human donor with Susac syndrome.

The genes are TRBV5-6 and TRBJ2-7, with 9 bases lining up with TRBD1. V lost 5 bases, J lost 3 bases, and 6 bases stayed unmatched. CDR3 length: 14 amino acids. From germline, CDR1 is SGHDT and CDR2 YYEEEE. The CDR3 here is CASRSGQGIYEQYF. CDR3 coding DNA: TGTGCCAGCAGATCGGGACAGGGAATCTACGAGCAGTACTTC. The full variable domain, in which reference TRBV5-6 and TRBJ2-7 provide the parts outside the CDR3, is DAGVTQSPTHLIKTRGQQVTLRCSPKSGHDTVSWYQQALGQGPQFIFQYYEEEERQRGNFPDRFSGHQFPNYSSELNVNALLLGDSALYLCASRSGQGIYEQYFGPGTRLTVT.

The rearrangement uses TRBV7-2 and TRBJ1-1; D is ambiguous. From germline, CDR1 is SGHTA and CDR2 FQGNSA. Trimming stripped 1 base from V and 1 base from J, with 4 bases between. The CDR3 is 13 residues long. CDR3 loop: CASSLGANTEAFF. The DNA for the CDR3 is TGTGCCAGCAGCTTAGGAGCGAACACTGAAGCTTTCTTT.

The gene calls are TRBV30 and TRBJ1-5; the D is unclear. V shed 3 bases and J shed 6 bases, with 12 bases lying between them. Per the germline V gene, CDR1 is GTSNPN and CDR2 is SVGIG (reference sequence). The CDR3 is made up of 13 amino acids. CDR3: CAWSGSTGQPQHF. CDR3 nucleotide sequence: TGTGCCTGGAGCGGGTCAACGGGTCAGCCCCAGCATTTT.

The rearrangement links TRBV20-1 to TRBJ2-3; 7 nucleotides align to TRBD2. The CDR3 covers 16 residues. V trimming: 1 base; J trimming: 0 bases; junction bases outside the gene matches: 7. The V gene's germline CDR1 is DFQATT and CDR2 SNEGSKA (reference sequence). The CDR3 reads CSARGSGRYSTDTQYF. CDR3 nucleotides: TGCAGTGCTAGAGGTAGCGGGCGCTATAGCACAGATACGCAGTATTTT.

J is TRBJ2-1 and V is TRBV7-9, with D unresolved. Germline V gives CDR1 SEHNR, CDR2 FQNEAQ (reference sequence). V lost 4 bases, J lost 7 bases, and 11 bases lay in between. This CDR3 is 13 amino acids long. CDR3 in DNA: TGTGCCAGCAGCTCCAATGGCGAGAATGAGCAGTTCTTC. It encodes CASSSNGENEQFF.

J is TRBJ1-1 and V is TRBV7-2; D is perhaps TRBD1 (5 bases). CDR1 and CDR2 from the germline V gene are SGHTA and FQGNSA. This CDR3 has 14 amino acids. V lost 2 bases and J 8 bases, leaving 15 bases between the germline ends. As DNA, the CDR3 is TGTGCCAGCAGCTTAATGCAGGGCGGAGGAGAAGCTTTCTTT. Translating it yields CASSLMQGGGEAFF.

The chain uses TRBV30 and TRBJ1-1; no reliable D call. This CDR3 has 12 amino acids. Germline CDR1 GTSNPN, CDR2 SVGIG (reference sequence). In nucleotides, the CDR3 is TGTCTCTTGGGCCGGATGAACACTGAAGCTTTCTTT. This sequence encodes CLLGRMNTEAFF.

The chain couples TRBV9 to TRBJ1-2; D perhaps matches TRBD1 (5 bases). CDR3 length: 16 residues. V was pared by 3 bases and J by 6 bases, with 21 bases between. Per germline, CDR1 SGDLS and CDR2 YYNGEE. CDR3 bases: TGTGCCAGCAGCGACCACCCAAAGGAAGCAGGGCATGGCTACACCTTC. It translates to CASSDHPKEAGHGYTF.

The V call is TRBV20-1, the J call TRBJ2-7; TRBD1 matches 7 bases. The germline CDR1 and CDR2 sequences are DFQATT and SNEGSKA (reference sequence). The CDR3 has 13 residues. V lost 1 base, J lost 2 bases, and 2 bases stayed unmatched. The CDR3 coding sequence is TGCAGTGCTAGAGGGGGACAGACCTACGAGCAGTACTTC. Translated: CSARGGQTYEQYF.

The chain recombines TRBV6-1 with TRBJ2-2, with D unresolved. Trimming left V 3 bases short and J 6 bases short, with 8 bases between. Germline CDR1 is MNHNS and CDR2 is SASEGT. CDR3 length: 13 amino acids. The CDR3 DNA sequence: TGTGCCAGCAGTGATGAGGCAGCCGGGGAGCTGTTTTTT. It yields the protein CASSDEAAGELFF.

This clonotype has a single count. This chain joins TRBV20-1 and TRBJ2-2; a possible D gene is TRBD1 (6 bases). Germline V gene sequence: CDR1 DFQATT, CDR2 SNEGSKA (reference sequence). The CDR3 totals 15 residues. Trimming left V 5 bases short and J 7 bases short, with 20 bases between. CDR3 loop: CSAPGSGHAFGELFF. CDR3 coding DNA: TGCAGTGCTCCAGGGTCGGGACACGCATTCGGGGAGCTGTTTTTT.

The chain combines TRBV20-1 with TRBJ1-6; D is uncertain. V lost 3 bases and J 5 bases, leaving 17 bases between the germline ends. The CDR3 runs to 16 residues. Germline V gives CDR1 DFQATT, CDR2 SNEGSKA (reference sequence). CDR3 DNA: TGCAGTGCTAGTTCCCCTCGGAGAGCAGATAATTCACCCCTCCACTTT. Residues: CSASSPRRADNSPLHF.

This chain connects TRBV5-1 to TRBJ2-7, with 8 bases matching TRBD1. The V and J ends lost 4 bases and 3 bases, in that order; junction bases with no gene match: 6. Germline lookup yields CDR1 SGHRS and CDR2 YFSETQ. The CDR3 covers 14 residues. The CDR3: CASSEDRVLYEQYF. In nucleotides, the CDR3 is TGCGCCAGCAGCGAGGACAGGGTTCTCTACGAGCAGTACTTC.

V and J are TRBV30 and TRBJ1-2; D ambiguous. This CDR3 has 14 residues. V shed 0 bases and J shed 1 base, with 9 bases lying between them. From germline, CDR1 is GTSNPN and CDR2 SVGIG (reference sequence). The CDR3 DNA reads TGTGCCTGGAGTGTACAGAAGATTAACTATGGCTACACCTTC. It encodes CAWSVQKINYGYTF. The full variable domain, completed using reference TRBV30 and TRBJ1-2, is SQTIHQWPATLVQPVGSPLSLECTVEGTSNPNLYWYRQAAGRGLQLLFYSVGIGQISSEVPQNLSASRPQDRQFILSSKKLLLSDSGFYLCAWSVQKINYGYTFGSGTRLTVV.

V usage is TRBV20-1 and J usage is TRBJ2-7; D is perhaps TRBD1 (6 bases). The V end was cut by 5 bases, the J end by 2 bases, with 13 bases between. This CDR3 has 13 residues. Germline CDR1 reads DFQATT; CDR2 reads SNEGSKA (reference sequence). The CDR3, as DNA: TGCAGTGCTCTAGGACAGTTTGCCTACGAGCAGTACTTC. Protein sequence: CSALGQFAYEQYF.

J is TRBJ1-1 and V is TRBV6-2 or TRBV6-3, with D perhaps matching TRBD1 (5 bases). Germline V gene data show CDR1 as MNHEY and CDR2 as SVGEGT. Trimming pared 7 bases from V and 3 bases from J, leaving 24 bases between. CDR3 length equals 17 residues. The CDR3 bases are TGTGCCAGCATCCTCAACGTCGGCAGGGAAGGGGACACTGAAGCTTTCTTT. Its translation is CASILNVGREGDTEAFF.

This sequence joins TRBV20-1 and TRBJ1-1; D gene uncertain. This CDR3 spans 14 amino acids. CDR1 is DFQATT and CDR2 is SNEGSKA in the germline V gene (reference sequence). V lost 5 bases, J lost 0 bases, and 13 bases lay in between. The CDR3 sequence is CSALDVTMNTEAFF. The CDR3, as DNA: TGCAGTGCTTTGGACGTTACTATGAACACTGAAGCTTTCTTT.

The J gene is TRBJ2-6, the V gene TRBV19, with D perhaps matching TRBD1 (5 bases). The CDR3 totals 14 residues. V was clipped by 8 bases and J by 4 bases, with 12 bases between them. Germline V gives CDR1 LNHDA, CDR2 SQIVND (reference sequence). CDR3: CASHQGSGANVLTF. For the CDR3, the DNA is TGTGCCAGTCATCAGGGTTCCGGGGCCAACGTCCTGACTTTC.